Listed here is a single TCR beta chain. The data were taken from a study of shared T cell receptors in the human thymus. The CDR3 covers 14 residues. Germline V CDR1 and CDR2: SNHLY, FYNNEI. The V end lost 7 bases, the J end lost 8 bases, and 20 bases lay between the germline ends. TCRdb's table, derived via immunoSEQ multiplex PCR, lists solely in-frame clones and lacks some. The sample has just under 550,000 clones; about 84% are singletons. The same data also contributed to another study, on human thymus T cells. That report adds: Corrective surgery for congenital heart defects was being performed on the healthy Finnish infants who were the donors.

This chain links TRBV2 with TRBJ1-2; a weak D match, TRBD1 (5 bases). The sequence was collected from a boy in the first two years of life with a congenital heart defect. Sequencing was performed on thymocytes. CDR3 in amino acids: CASTDGEVGPGYTF. The CDR3 nucleotides are TGTGCCAGCACTGATGGGGAGGTGGGACCCGGCTACACCTTC.